Below, one T cell receptor (beta chain) is given with its context. Its antigen is unknown. This CDR3 has 14 residues. Germline CDR1 reads SSHAT; CDR2 reads FNYEAQ (reference sequence). Trimming stripped 0 bases from V and 3 bases from J, with 6 bases between. The protocol was immunoSEQ multiplex PCR, while the TCRdb copy is restricted to in-frame clones and leaves out a portion. The table lists about 100,000 clones, 80% to 85% of them singletons. The sample is drawn from a study of T cell clones after liver transplantation. Overall study: Timepoints were pre-transplant, pre-withdrawal, and after withdrawal was completed or failed. Study-wide results and caveats: Donor-reactive sequences fell more than third party-reactive ones, suggesting partial deletion. Migration into the graft, not deletion, may explain lost graft donor-reactive T cells. In 5 of 8 subjects, circulating graft-donor-reactive CD4 TCRbeta sequences fell significantly after transplant.

This sequence originates from a human donor who received a liver transplant. The chain is built from TRBV7-7 and TRBJ2-1; weak D call: TRBD2 (6 bases). The sequences come from CD4+ T cells from blood, collected before liver transplant. As DNA, the CDR3 is TGTGCCAGCAGCTTAGCCGGGAGCTACAATGAGCAGTTCTTC. This codes for CASSLAGSYNEQFF. The full variable domain, completed using reference TRBV7-7 and TRBJ2-1, is GAGVSQSPRYKVTKRGQDVTLRCDPISSHATLYWYQQALGQGPEFLTYFNYEAQPDKSGLPSDRFSAERPEGSISTLTIQRTEQRDSAMYRCASSLAGSYNEQFFGPGTRLTVL.